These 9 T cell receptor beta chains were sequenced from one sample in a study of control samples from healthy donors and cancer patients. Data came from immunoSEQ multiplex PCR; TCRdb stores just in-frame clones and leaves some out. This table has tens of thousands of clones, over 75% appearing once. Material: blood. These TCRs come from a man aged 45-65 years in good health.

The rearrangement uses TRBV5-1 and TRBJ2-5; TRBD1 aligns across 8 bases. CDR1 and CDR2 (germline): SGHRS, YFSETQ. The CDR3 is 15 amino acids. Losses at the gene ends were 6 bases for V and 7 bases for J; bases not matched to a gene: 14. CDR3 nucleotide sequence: TGCGCCAGCACCAGAAATGGACAGGGTCAGGGGACCCAGTACTTC. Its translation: CASTRNGQGQGTQYF.

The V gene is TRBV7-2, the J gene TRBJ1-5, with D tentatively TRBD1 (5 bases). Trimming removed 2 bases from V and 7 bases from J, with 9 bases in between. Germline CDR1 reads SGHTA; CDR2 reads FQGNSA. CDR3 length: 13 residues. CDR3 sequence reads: CASSLQGGQPQHF. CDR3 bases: TGTGCCAGCAGCTTACAGGGTGGCCAGCCCCAGCATTTT.

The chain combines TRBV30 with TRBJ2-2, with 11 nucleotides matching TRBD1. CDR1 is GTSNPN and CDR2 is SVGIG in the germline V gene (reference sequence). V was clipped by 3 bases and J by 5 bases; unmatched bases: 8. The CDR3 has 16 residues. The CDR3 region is CAWRLAGTGGTGELFF. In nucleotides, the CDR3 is TGTGCCTGGAGGTTGGCCGGGACAGGGGGAACCGGGGAGCTGTTTTTT. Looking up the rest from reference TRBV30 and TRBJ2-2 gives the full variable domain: SQTIHQWPATLVQPVGSPLSLECTVEGTSNPNLYWYRQAAGRGLQLLFYSVGIGQISSEVPQNLSASRPQDRQFILSSKKLLLSDSGFYLCAWRLAGTGGTGELFFGEGSRLTVL.

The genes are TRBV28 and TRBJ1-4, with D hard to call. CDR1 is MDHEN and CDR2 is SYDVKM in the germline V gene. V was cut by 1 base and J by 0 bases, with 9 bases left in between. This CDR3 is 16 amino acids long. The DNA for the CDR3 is TGTGCCAGCAGTTTATTTAAACCGTCAACTAATGAAAAACTGTTTTTT. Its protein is CASSLFKPSTNEKLFF. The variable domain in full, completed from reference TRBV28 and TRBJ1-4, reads DVKVTQSSRYLVKRTGEKVFLECVQDMDHENMFWYRQDPGLGLRLIYFSYDVKMKEKGDIPEGYSVSREKKERFSLILESASTNQTSMYLCASSLFKPSTNEKLFFGSGTQLSVL.

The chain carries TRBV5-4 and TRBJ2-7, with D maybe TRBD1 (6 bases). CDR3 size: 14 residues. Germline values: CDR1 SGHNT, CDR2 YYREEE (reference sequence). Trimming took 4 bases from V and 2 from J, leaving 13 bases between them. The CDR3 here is CASSPGHLTYEQYF. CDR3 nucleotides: TGTGCCAGCAGCCCGGGACACCTTACCTACGAGCAGTACTTC.

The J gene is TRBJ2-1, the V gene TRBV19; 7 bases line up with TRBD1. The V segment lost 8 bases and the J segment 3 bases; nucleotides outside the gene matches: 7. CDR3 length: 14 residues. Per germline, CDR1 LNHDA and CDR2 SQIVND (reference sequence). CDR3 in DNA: TGTGCCAGTTCTAAACAGGGGATCTACAATGAGCAGTTCTTC. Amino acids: CASSKQGIYNEQFF.

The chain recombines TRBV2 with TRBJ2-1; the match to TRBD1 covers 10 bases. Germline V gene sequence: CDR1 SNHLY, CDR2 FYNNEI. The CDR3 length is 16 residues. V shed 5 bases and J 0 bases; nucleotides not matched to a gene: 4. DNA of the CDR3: TGTGCCAGCAGTCTAAGGACAGGGGGCTCCTACAATGAGCAGTTCTTC. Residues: CASSLRTGGSYNEQFF.

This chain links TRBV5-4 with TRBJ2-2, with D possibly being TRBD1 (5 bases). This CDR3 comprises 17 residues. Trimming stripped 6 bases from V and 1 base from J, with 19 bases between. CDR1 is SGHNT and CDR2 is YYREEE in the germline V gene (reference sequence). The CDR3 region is CASIKKVDSMNTGELFF. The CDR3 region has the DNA TGTGCCAGCATCAAAAAGGTTGACAGCATGAACACCGGGGAGCTGTTTTTT.

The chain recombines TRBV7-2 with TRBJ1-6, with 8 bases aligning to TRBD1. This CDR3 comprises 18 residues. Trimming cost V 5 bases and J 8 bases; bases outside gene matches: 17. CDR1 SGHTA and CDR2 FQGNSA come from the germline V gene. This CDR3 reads CASSQALTGGSWDSPLHF. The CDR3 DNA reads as TGTGCCAGCAGCCAAGCCCTAACAGGGGGGAGTTGGGATTCACCCCTCCACTTT.